These 22 T cell receptor beta chains came from one sample sequenced in a study of response to subunit inactivated influenza vaccine. TCRdb used MiXCR to reprocess the RT-PCR reads, holding one entry per CDR3 protein. The sample includes about 780,000 distinct CDR3 sequences, about 18% of them seen just once. The source was PBMCs from blood, collected roughly 5 days after vaccination. These receptors all stem from a middle-aged man who received an inactivated influenza vaccine.

This chain uses TRBV10-3 with TRBJ1-4; 10 bases agree with TRBD1. The J segment lost 6 bases and the V segment lost 6 bases, leaving 4 bases of the junction unmatched. The germline gives CDR1 ENHRY, CDR2 SYGVKD. This CDR3 is built from 14 residues. The CDR3 reads CAIRPGQGHEKLFF. In nucleotides, the CDR3 is TGTGCCATCAGACCGGGACAGGGGCATGAAAAACTGTTTTTT.

This clonotype was counted only a few times. The chain combines TRBV7-2 with TRBJ2-5; 7 nucleotides agree with TRBD2. The CDR3 spans 16 residues. Germline trimming cut 2 bases from V and 5 bases from J; bases unmatched to any gene: 11. The germline CDR1 and CDR2 sequences are SGHTA and FQGNSA. The CDR3 here is CASSLNGGSGGETQYF. In DNA, the CDR3 is TGTGCCAGCAGCTTAAACGGGGGGAGTGGAGGGGAGACCCAGTACTTC. The full variable domain, its missing parts supplied by reference TRBV7-2 and TRBJ2-5, is GAGVSQSPSNKVTEKGKDVELRCDPISGHTALYWYRQSLGQGLEFLIYFQGNSAPDKSGLPSDRFSAERTGGSVSTLTIQRTQQEDSAVYLCASSLNGGSGGETQYFGPGTRLLVL.

This clonotype was seen a few times. This rearrangement joins TRBV11-2 to TRBJ2-1; D is undetermined. CDR3 size: 15 residues. V was cut by 6 bases and J by 0 bases, with 12 bases left in between. The germline V gene encodes CDR1 SGHAT and CDR2 FQNNGV. The CDR3 DNA is TGTGCCAGCAGTCCAGGCCGGCGCTCCTACAATGAGCAGTTCTTC. Translated: CASSPGRRSYNEQFF.

The chain joins TRBV10-3 to TRBJ1-5, with D perhaps matching TRBD1 (6 bases). The V gene's germline CDR1 is ENHRY and CDR2 SYGVKD. This CDR3 comprises 16 residues. V lost 3 bases to trimming and J lost 7 bases, with 19 bases between them. The CDR3 here is CAISDQSQGRRQPQHF. CDR3 nucleotide sequence: TGTGCCATCAGTGATCAGAGCCAGGGGAGGAGGCAGCCCCAGCATTTT.

In its sample, this clonotype was seen a few times. This chain connects TRBV5-6 to TRBJ2-7; 7 nucleotides match TRBD1. The CDR3 runs 14 residues. Trimming at V came to 0 bases and at J to 5 bases, leaving 5 bases not matched to a gene. Per germline, CDR1 SGHDT and CDR2 YYEEEE. In DNA form, the CDR3 reads TGTGCCAGCAGCTTGGTAGACAGGGACCACGAGCAGTACTTC. This sequence encodes CASSLVDRDHEQYF.

This clonotype is a singleton in its sample. The gene calls are TRBV5-1 and TRBJ1-3; D may be TRBD1 (6 bases). V was clipped by 3 bases and J by 0 bases, with 13 bases between them. From germline, CDR1 is SGHRS and CDR2 YFSETQ. The CDR3 runs to 16 residues. In DNA, the CDR3 is TGCGCCAGCAGCTGGGGGGCCTCCTCCTCTGGAAACACCATATATTTT. Amino acid sequence: CASSWGASSSGNTIYF.

This clonotype was seen only a few times. The chain combines TRBV2 with TRBJ2-3; 9 bases are a match to TRBD2. The CDR3 consists of 16 residues. The germline CDR1 and CDR2 sequences are SNHLY and FYNNEI. The J segment lost 6 bases and the V segment lost 4 bases, leaving 11 bases of the junction unmatched. The chain's CDR3 is CASSGWAGGPVDTQYF. The CDR3 bases are TGTGCCAGCAGTGGATGGGCGGGAGGGCCAGTGGATACGCAGTATTTT.

This clonotype was found a few times. This chain connects TRBV29-1 to TRBJ2-5; no definite D call. V lost 4 bases and J lost 7, with 13 bases in between. The CDR3 length is 12 residues. Germline lookup yields CDR1 SQVTM and CDR2 ANQGSEA. The CDR3 loop reads CSVAQLVGTQYF. DNA for the CDR3: TGCAGCGTTGCCCAGCTTGTTGGGACCCAGTACTTC.

V is TRBV9 and J is TRBJ2-6, with D perhaps TRBD2 (6 bases). CDR1 is SGDLS, CDR2 YYNGEE, per germline. V was cut by 4 bases and J by 0 bases, with 20 bases left in between. The CDR3 totals 19 residues. The chain's CDR3 is CASSTATRRGFSGANVLTF. As DNA, the CDR3 is TGTGCCAGCAGCACCGCAACCCGGCGGGGATTCTCTGGGGCCAACGTCCTGACTTTC. Complete variable domain (other parts from reference TRBV9 and TRBJ2-6): DSGVTQTPKHLITATGQRVTLRCSPRSGDLSVYWYQQSLDQGLQFLIQYYNGEERAKGNILERFSAQQFPDLHSELNLSSLELGDSALYFCASSTATRRGFSGANVLTFGAGSRLTVL.

The gene calls are TRBV5-1 and TRBJ2-3; 9 bases match TRBD1. With 0 bases clipped from V and 9 bases from J, the junction kept 5 bases outside the gene matches. The CDR3 contains 14 residues. CDR1 is SGHRS and CDR2 is YFSETQ in the germline V gene. CDR3 bases: TGCGCCAGCAGCTTGGCGGACAGGGGAAGCACGCAGTATTTT. Translated, it gives CASSLADRGSTQYF. Together with reference TRBV5-1 and TRBJ2-3, the CDR3 gives the full variable domain: KAGVTQTPRYLIKTRGQQVTLSCSPISGHRSVSWYQQTPGQGLQFLFEYFSETQRNKGNFPGRFSGRQFSNSRSEMNVSTLELGDSALYLCASSLADRGSTQYFGPGTRLTVL.

The chain combines TRBV10-3 with TRBJ1-6, with TRBD1 matching 8 bases. Unmatched junction bases numbered 2, after V lost 6 bases and J lost 4 bases. Germline CDR1 is ENHRY and CDR2 is SYGVKD. The CDR3 is 14 residues long. CDR3 loop: CAIRGQDYNSPLHF. The DNA of the CDR3 is TGTGCCATCAGGGGACAGGATTATAATTCACCCCTCCACTTT.

J is TRBJ2-1 and V is TRBV29-1, with 7 bases lining up with TRBD2. CDR3 length: 14 amino acids. With 4 bases clipped from V and 5 bases from J, the junction kept 8 bases outside the gene matches. Germline V lookup: CDR1 SQVTM, CDR2 ANQGSEA. CDR3 region: CSVGGGRGHNEQFF. The CDR3 DNA follows: TGCAGCGTTGGAGGAGGGAGGGGTCACAATGAGCAGTTCTTC.

On this clonotype itself: Given a much more abundant clone one base away, this may be a read error. The chain combines TRBV3-1 with TRBJ2-2; D may be TRBD2 (6 bases). Germline loops: CDR1 LGHDT, CDR2 YNNKEL (reference sequence). CDR3 length: 17 residues. This chain's CDR3 is CASSQTRTSTATWELFF. CDR3 sequence (DNA): TGTGCCAGCAGCCAAACCCGTACTAGCACGGCCACCTGGGAGCTGTTTTTT. The full variable domain, completed using reference TRBV3-1 and TRBJ2-2, is DTAVSQTPKYLVTQMGNDKSIKCEQNLGHDTMYWYKQDSKKFLKIMFSYNNKELIINETVPNRFSPKSPDKAHLNLHINSLELGDSAVYFCASSQTRTSTATWELFFGEGSRLTVL.

The rearrangement links TRBV10-3 to TRBJ2-1, with a tentative D call TRBD1 (5 bases). Germline CDR1 ENHRY, CDR2 SYGVKD. Trimming removed 6 bases from V and 8 bases from J, with 17 bases in between. The CDR3 is 14 amino acids. The CDR3 DNA is TGTGCCATCAGAGCAGGAAGGGGTTTCGATGAGCAGTTCTTC. It encodes CAIRAGRGFDEQFF.

The J gene is TRBJ1-2, the V gene TRBV12-3 or TRBV12-4; D may be TRBD1 (6 bases). Deletions cut 5 bases from V and 0 bases from J, with 10 bases between. The CDR3 spans 14 residues. CDR3 bases: TGTGCCAGCAGTCGGGACACTCCTAACTATGGCTACACCTTC. Encoded protein: CASSRDTPNYGYTF.

This rearrangement joins TRBV10-3 to TRBJ2-3, with TRBD2 identical over 11 bases. This CDR3 comprises 18 residues. CDR1 ENHRY and CDR2 SYGVKD come from the germline V gene. The V segment lost 3 bases and the J segment 0 bases; nucleotides outside the gene matches: 8. This CDR3 reads CAISDSGLADVSTDTQYF. The DNA of the CDR3 is TGTGCCATCAGTGACTCGGGACTAGCGGACGTTAGCACAGATACGCAGTATTTT.

This clonotype has a handful of counts. The chain has TRBV7-9 and TRBJ2-5; D not certain. Trimming left V 6 bases short and J 5 bases short, with 16 bases between. There are 14 residues in the CDR3. In germline, CDR1 is SEHNR, CDR2 FQNEAQ (reference sequence). CDR3 in DNA: TGTGCCAGCAGACCCATTGGGTCCAGGGAGACCCAGTACTTC. It encodes CASRPIGSRETQYF.

The CDR3: CASSLGGSSGYQETQYF. CDR3 nucleotides: TGCGCCAGCAGCTTGGGGGGCTCTAGCGGGTACCAAGAGACCCAGTACTTC. This chain links TRBV5-1 with TRBJ2-5; 8 nucleotides match TRBD2. Trimming at V came to 0 bases and at J to 0 bases, leaving 7 bases not matched to a gene. The length of the CDR3 is 17 residues. Germline V gene data show CDR1 as SGHRS and CDR2 as YFSETQ. Full variable domain (outside the CDR3, taken from reference TRBV5-1 and TRBJ2-5): KAGVTQTPRYLIKTRGQQVTLSCSPISGHRSVSWYQQTPGQGLQFLFEYFSETQRNKGNFPGRFSGRQFSNSRSEMNVSTLELGDSALYLCASSLGGSSGYQETQYFGPGTRLLVL.

This clonotype occurred a few times. The chain recombines TRBV7-8 with TRBJ2-1, with TRBD2 matching 11 bases. Trimming took 1 base from V and 8 from J; bases not matched to a gene: 10. This CDR3 is 17 amino acids long. Per germline, CDR1 SGHVS and CDR2 FQNEAQ. In DNA, the CDR3 is TGTGCCAGCAGCTTAGGGGGGTTAGCGGGAGGGAGGGATGAGCAGTTCTTC. The encoded protein is CASSLGGLAGGRDEQFF.

This clonotype has a handful of counts. The chain joins TRBV20-1 to TRBJ1-2; tentative D call: TRBD1 (6 bases). The germline gives CDR1 DFQATT, CDR2 SNEGSKA (reference sequence). V lost 3 bases to trimming and J lost 9 bases, with 14 bases between them. CDR3 length: 12 amino acids. This chain's CDR3 is CSASRAGDSYTF. CDR3 nucleotide sequence: TGCAGTGCTAGTAGAGCAGGGGACAGCTACACCTTC.

This clonotype came up many times. The gene calls are TRBV29-1 and TRBJ2-5; tentative D call: TRBD1 (5 bases). The CDR3 covers 12 residues. The ends were cut back, 7 bases at V and 5 bases at J, with 14 bases in the middle. Germline values: CDR1 SQVTM, CDR2 ANQGSEA. CDR3 nucleotide sequence: TGCAGCGCCAAGACAGACCGGGAGACCCAGTACTTC. Protein sequence: CSAKTDRETQYF. The whole variable domain, filled in from reference TRBV29-1 and TRBJ2-5, reads SAVISQKPSRDICQRGTSLTIQCQVDSQVTMMFWYRQQPGQSLTLIATANQGSEATYESGFVIDKFPISRPNLTFSTLTVSNMSPEDSSIYLCSAKTDRETQYFGPGTRLLVL.

The rearrangement uses TRBV9 and TRBJ2-7; 7 nucleotides match TRBD2. The CDR3 extends over 15 amino acids. V dropped 3 bases and J dropped 1; count of bases not matched to a gene: 7. CDR1 and CDR2 from the germline V gene are SGDLS and YYNGEE. The CDR3 here is CASSASPSGSYEQYF. The CDR3 DNA sequence: TGTGCCAGCAGCGCTTCTCCTAGCGGTTCCTACGAGCAGTACTTC.